The clone carrying this TCR beta chain was seen a few times. Using its own MiXCR run on the 5' RACE reads, TCRdb lists one record per CDR3 protein. This table has tens of thousands of distinct CDR3 sequences, roughly an eighth appearing once. The record originates from a study of early T cells in non-severe SARS-CoV-2 infection. The CDR3 covers 12 residues. CDR1 MNHNY and CDR2 SVGAGI come from the germline V gene (reference sequence). V shed 7 bases and J shed 5 bases, with 11 bases lying between them. The receptor's source is an adult who was a healthcare worker with PCR-confirmed SARS-CoV-2 infection or an uninfected control (not recorded which). The chain uses TRBV6-6 and TRBJ1-1; D unclear. Sequencing was carried out using whole blood. CDR3 DNA: TGTGCCAGCATCCGAGTGGGGACTGAAGCTTTCTTT. Translated: CASIRVGTEAFF.